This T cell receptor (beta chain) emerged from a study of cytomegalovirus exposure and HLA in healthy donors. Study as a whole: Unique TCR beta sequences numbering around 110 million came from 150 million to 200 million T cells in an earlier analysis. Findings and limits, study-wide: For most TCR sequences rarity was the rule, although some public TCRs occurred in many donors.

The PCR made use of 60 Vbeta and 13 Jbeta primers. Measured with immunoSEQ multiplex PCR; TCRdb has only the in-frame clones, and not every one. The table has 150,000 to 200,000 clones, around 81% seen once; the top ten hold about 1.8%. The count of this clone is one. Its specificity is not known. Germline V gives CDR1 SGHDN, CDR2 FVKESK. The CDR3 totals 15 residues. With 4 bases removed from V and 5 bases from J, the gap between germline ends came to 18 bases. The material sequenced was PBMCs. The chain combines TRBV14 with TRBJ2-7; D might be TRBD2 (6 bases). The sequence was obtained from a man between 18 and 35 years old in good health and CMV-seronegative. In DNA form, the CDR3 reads TGTGCCAGCAGCCGCGGGGCCTACGGGGTGCACGAGCAGTACTTC. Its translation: CASSRGAYGVHEQYF.